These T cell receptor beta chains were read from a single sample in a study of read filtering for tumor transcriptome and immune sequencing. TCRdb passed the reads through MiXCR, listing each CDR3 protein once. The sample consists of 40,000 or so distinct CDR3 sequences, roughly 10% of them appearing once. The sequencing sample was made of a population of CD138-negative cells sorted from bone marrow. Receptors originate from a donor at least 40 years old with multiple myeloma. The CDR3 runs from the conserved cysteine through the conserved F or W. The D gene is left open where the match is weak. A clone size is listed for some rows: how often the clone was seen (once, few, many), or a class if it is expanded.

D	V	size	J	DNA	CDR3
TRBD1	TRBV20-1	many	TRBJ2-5	TGCAGTGCTAGATGGGACAGTTCTAAGACCCAGTACTTC	CSARWDSSKTQYF
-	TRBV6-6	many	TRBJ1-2	TGTGCCAGCAGCCGCCCCGGGCCACGAGGAGCCGGCTACACCTTC	CASSRPGPRGAGYTF
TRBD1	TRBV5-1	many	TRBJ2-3	TGCGCCAGCAGCTTGGCCGGGACAGGGGCCACAGATACGCAGTATTTT	CASSLAGTGATDTQYF
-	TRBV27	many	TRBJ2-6	TGTGCCAGCAGTTTTGGAGGGGGAGTCTCTGGGGCCAACGTCCTGACTTTC	CASSFGGGVSGANVLTF
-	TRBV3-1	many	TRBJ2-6	TGTGCCAGCAGCCAAGGGGGGGCCAACGTCCTGACTTTC	CASSQGGANVLTF
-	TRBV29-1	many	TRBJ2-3	TGCAGCGTGGAGGGGACAGATACGCAGTATTTT	CSVEGTDTQYF
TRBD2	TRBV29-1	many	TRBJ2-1	TGCAGCGCTGGATCTAGCGGGGGTTACAATGAGCAGTTCTTC	CSAGSSGGYNEQFF
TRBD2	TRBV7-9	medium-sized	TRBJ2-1	TGTGCCAGCGGCCTGGGGGACTACTCTCTGAATGAGCAGTTCTTC	CASGLGDYSLNEQFF
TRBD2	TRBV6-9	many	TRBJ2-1	TGTCCGAGATTAGCGGGGGGGCCCGAGGAGCAGTTCTTC	CPRLAGGPEEQFF
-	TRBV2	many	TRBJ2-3	TGTGCCAAGGGCCGGGAGAACACAGATACGCAGTATTTT	CAKGRENTDTQYF
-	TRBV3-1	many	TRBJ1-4	TGTGCCAGCAGCCCTCACAGTAATGAAAAACTGTTTTTT	CASSPHSNEKLFF
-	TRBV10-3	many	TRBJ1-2	TGTGCCATCAGTGAGTCGACGGTCTCGCGATATGGCTACACCTTC	CAISESTVSRYGYTF
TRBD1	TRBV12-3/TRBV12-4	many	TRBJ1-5	TGTGCCAGCAGTTGGACAGGCGACCATCAGCCCCAGCATTTT	CASSWTGDHQPQHF
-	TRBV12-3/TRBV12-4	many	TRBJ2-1	TGTGCCAGCAGTTTCGGGGTGATCAATGAGCAGTTCTTC	CASSFGVINEQFF
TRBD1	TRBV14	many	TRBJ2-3	TGTGCCAGCAGCCAGAGGGGACAGGCAGATACGCAGTATTTT	CASSQRGQADTQYF
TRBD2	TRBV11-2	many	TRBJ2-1	TGTGCCAGCAGCCTAAGCGGGGGGTATGGCAATGAGCAGTTCTTC	CASSLSGGYGNEQFF
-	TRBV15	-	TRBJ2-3	TGTGCCTCCAGGGGAGATGCTAGCACAGATACGCAGTATTTT	CASRGDASTDTQYF
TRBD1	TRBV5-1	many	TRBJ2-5	TGCGCCAGCAGCCCAGGGACAGGGGTATCGGAGACCCAGTACTTC	CASSPGTGVSETQYF
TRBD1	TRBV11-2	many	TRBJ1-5	TGTGCCAGCAGTTCAGGGGGGCGACAGCCCCAGCATTTT	CASSSGGRQPQHF
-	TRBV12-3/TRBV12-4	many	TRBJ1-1	TGTGCCAGCAGTTTCGGAAGGAGTGAAGCTTTCTTT	CASSFGRSEAFF
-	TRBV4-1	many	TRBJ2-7	TGCGCCAGCAGCCAAAGTCGGTCCTACGAGCAGTACTTC	CASSQSRSYEQYF
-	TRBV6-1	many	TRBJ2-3	TGTGCCAGCAGGGCTCTGGGGGGGGGCGGAAGCACAGATACGCAGTATTTT	CASRALGGGGSTDTQYF
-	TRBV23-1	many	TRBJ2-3	TGCGCCAGCAGCACAGATACGCAGTATTTT	CASSTDTQYF
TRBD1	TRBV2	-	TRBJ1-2	TGTGCCAGCAGTGAGGACAGGGTTGAAGGCTACACCTTC	CASSEDRVEGYTF
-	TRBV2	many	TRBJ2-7	TGTGCCAGCAGTCGGGGTAGGGGACCCTACGAGCAGTACTTC	CASSRGRGPYEQYF
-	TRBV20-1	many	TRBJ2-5	TGCAGTGCTTCAGGGGTCAGGGACGAGACCCAGTACTTC	CSASGVRDETQYF